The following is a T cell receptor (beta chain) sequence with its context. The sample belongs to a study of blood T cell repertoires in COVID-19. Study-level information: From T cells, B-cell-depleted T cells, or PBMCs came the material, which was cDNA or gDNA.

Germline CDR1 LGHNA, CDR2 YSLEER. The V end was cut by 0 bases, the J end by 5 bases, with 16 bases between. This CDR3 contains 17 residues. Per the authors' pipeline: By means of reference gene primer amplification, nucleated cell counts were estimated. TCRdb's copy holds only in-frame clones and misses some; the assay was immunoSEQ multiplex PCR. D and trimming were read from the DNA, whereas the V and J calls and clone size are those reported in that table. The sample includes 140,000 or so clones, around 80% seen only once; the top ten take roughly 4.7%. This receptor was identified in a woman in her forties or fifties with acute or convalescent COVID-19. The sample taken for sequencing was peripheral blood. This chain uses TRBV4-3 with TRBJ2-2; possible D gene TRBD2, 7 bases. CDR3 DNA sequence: TGCGCCAGCAGCCAAGATCTTGCGGGGGCTGGTACCGGGGAGCTGTTTTTT. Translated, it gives CASSQDLAGAGTGELFF.